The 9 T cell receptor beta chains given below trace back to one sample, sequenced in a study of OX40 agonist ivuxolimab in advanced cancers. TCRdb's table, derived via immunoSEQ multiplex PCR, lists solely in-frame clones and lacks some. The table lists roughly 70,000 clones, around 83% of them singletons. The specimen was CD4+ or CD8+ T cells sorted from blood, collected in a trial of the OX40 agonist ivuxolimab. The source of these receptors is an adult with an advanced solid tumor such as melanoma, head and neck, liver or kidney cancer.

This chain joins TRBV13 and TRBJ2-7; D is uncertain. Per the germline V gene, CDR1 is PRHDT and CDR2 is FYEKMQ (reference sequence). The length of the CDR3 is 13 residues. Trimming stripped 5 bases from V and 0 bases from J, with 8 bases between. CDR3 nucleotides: TGTGCCAGCAGCCTACAGAGCTCCTACGAGCAGTACGTC. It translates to CASSLQSSYEQYV.

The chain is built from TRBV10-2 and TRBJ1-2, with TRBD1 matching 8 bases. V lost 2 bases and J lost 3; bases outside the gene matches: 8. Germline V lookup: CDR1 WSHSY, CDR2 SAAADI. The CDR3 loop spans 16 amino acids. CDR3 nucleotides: TGCGCCAGCAGTGAGGCAGGACAGGGACCTTACTATGGCTACACCTTC. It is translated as CASSEAGQGPYYGYTF.

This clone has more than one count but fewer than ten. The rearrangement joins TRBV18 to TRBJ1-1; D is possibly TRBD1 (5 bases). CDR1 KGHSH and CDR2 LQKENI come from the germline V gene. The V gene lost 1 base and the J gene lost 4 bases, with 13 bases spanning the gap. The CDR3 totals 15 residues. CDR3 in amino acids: CASSPLPRDGTEAFF. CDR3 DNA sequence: TGTGCCAGCTCACCACTTCCCAGGGACGGCACTGAAGCTTTCTTT.

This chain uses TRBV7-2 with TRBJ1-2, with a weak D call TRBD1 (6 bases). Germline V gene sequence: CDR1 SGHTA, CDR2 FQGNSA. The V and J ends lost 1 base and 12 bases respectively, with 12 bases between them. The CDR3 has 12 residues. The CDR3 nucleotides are TGTGCCAGCAGCTTAGAGGGACAAACCAACACCTTC. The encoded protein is CASSLEGQTNTF.

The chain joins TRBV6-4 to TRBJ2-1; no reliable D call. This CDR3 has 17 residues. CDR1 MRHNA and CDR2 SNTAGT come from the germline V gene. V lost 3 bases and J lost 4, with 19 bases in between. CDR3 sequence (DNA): TGTGCCAGCAGTGAAAGTGCACACCTTACGGGTTACAATGAGCAGTTCTTC. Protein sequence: CASSESAHLTGYNEQFF.

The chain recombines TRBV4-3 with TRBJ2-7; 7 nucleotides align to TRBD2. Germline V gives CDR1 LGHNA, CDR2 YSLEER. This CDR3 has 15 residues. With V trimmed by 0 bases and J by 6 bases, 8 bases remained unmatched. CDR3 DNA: TGCGCCAGCAGCCAAGATCGCACTAGCGATCGCGAGCAGTACTTC. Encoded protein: CASSQDRTSDREQYF.

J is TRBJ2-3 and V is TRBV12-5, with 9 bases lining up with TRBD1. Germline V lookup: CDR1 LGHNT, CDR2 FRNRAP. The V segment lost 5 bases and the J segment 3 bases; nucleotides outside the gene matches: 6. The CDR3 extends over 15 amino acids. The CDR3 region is CASGHPGQGTDTQYF. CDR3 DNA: TGTGCTAGTGGTCACCCGGGACAGGGAACAGATACGCAGTATTTT.

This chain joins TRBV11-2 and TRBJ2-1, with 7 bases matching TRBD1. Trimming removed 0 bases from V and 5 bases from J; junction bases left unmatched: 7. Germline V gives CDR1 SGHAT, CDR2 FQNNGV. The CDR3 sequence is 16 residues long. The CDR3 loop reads CASSLDIQGRNNEQFF. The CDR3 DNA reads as TGTGCCAGCAGCTTAGATATACAGGGGAGAAACAATGAGCAGTTCTTC.

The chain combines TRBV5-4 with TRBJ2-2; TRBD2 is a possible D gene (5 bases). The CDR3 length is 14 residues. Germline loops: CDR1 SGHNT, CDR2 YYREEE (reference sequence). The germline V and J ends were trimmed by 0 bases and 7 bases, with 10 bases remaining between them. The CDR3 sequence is CASSLERVGGELFF. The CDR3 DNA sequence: TGTGCCAGCAGCTTGGAGAGGGTCGGCGGGGAGCTGTTTTTT.